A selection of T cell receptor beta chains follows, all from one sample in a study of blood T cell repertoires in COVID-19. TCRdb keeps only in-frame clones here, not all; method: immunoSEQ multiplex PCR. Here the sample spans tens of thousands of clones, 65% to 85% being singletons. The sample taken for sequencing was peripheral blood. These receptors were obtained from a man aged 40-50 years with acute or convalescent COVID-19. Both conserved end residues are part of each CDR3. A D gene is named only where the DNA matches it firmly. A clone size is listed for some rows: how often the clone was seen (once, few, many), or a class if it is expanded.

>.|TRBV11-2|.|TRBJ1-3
CASSLVPGSGNTIYF
TGTGCCAGCAGCTTAGTCCCAGGATCTGGAAACACCATATATTTT
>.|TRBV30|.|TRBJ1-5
CAWSAAGGNQPQHF
TGTGCCTGGAGTGCCGCAGGGGGCAATCAGCCCCAGCATTTT
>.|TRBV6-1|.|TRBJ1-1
CASSEGTENTEAFF
TGTGCCAGCAGTGAAGGTACAGAGAACACTGAAGCTTTCTTT
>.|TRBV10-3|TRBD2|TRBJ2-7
CAIRKSGPSGVGVEQYF
TGTGCCATCAGGAAGTCCGGGCCGAGCGGGGTGGGTGTCGAGCAGTACTTC
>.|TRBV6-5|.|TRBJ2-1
CASSRLQGHEQFF
TGTGCCAGCAGTCGGCTCCAGGGTCATGAGCAGTTCTTC
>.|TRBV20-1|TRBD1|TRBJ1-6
CSASGQGDSPLHF
TGCAGTGCTAGTGGGCAGGGGGATTCACCCCTCCACTTT
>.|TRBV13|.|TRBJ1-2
CASSQNRVTGYTF
TGTGCCAGCAGCCAGAACAGGGTAACCGGCTACACCTTC
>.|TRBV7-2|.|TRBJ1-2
CASSLVDKDYGYTF
TGTGCCAGCAGCTTAGTAGACAAAGACTATGGCTACACCTTC
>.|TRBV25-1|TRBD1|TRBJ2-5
CASSHGGQKETQYF
TGTGCCAGCAGTCATGGGGGACAGAAAGAGACCCAGTACTTC
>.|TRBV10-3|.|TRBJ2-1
CAISESGHNYNEQFF
TGTGCCATCAGTGAGTCGGGACACAACTACAATGAGCAGTTCTTC
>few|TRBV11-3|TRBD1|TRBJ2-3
CASSDRGHTDTQYF
TGTGCCAGCAGCGACAGGGGGCACACAGATACGCAGTATTTT
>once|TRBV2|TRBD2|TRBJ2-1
CASKPSGSSYNEQFF
TGTGCCAGCAAACCCAGCGGGAGCTCCTACAATGAGCAGTTCTTC
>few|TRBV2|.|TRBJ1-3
CASSDEGVHGRSGNTIYF
TGTGCCAGCAGCGACGAGGGTGTCCATGGTAGATCTGGAAACACCATATATTTT